This is a list of T cell receptor beta chains from one sample in a study of T cell responses to AZD1222 COVID-19 vaccine. Libraries were prepared by immunoSEQ multiplex PCR; TCRdb keeps only in-frame clonotypes and omits some of them. The sample shows over 85,000 clones, 86% of them seen only once. The source material was peripheral blood, sampled on day 0 of AZD1222 vaccination. These receptors were obtained from an adult in good health. Each CDR3 is given without its conserved first and last residue. Each record gives: V gene, J gene, D gene, CDR3 protein. D genes are given only for firm matches.

TRBV2	TRBJ1-6	TRBD1	ASRQQGQVSPLH
TRBV6-5	TRBJ1-1	TRBD1	ASSYRGQGTEAF
TRBV30	TRBJ2-7	.	AWSAGFGSYEQY
TRBV5-4	TRBJ1-1	.	ASSRGGNTEAF
TRBV28	TRBJ1-1	TRBD1	ASGVQGARAF
TRBV6-2/TRBV6-3	TRBJ1-3	.	ASSYGEVLSGNTIY
TRBV7-3	TRBJ2-7	TRBD1	ASSWDRGSDEQY
TRBV12-3/TRBV12-4	TRBJ2-2	.	ASSQGTGELF
TRBV28	TRBJ1-4	.	ASSLGASTNEKLF
TRBV7-3	TRBJ1-2	.	ASSPSRASGVGYT
TRBV11-2	TRBJ1-1	.	ASSQIRGRTEAF
TRBV7-9	TRBJ1-1	.	ASSLVRDRMSTEAF
TRBV12-3/TRBV12-4	TRBJ2-7	.	ASSPGQVGEQY
TRBV4-3	TRBJ2-1	.	ASSQGARSSYNEQF
TRBV7-2	TRBJ1-2	.	ASSLNRDTYGYT
TRBV24-1	TRBJ2-5	TRBD2	ATSEAAGTSGSWETQY
TRBV4-3	TRBJ2-2	TRBD1	ASSPRTGVFPGELF
TRBV4-2	TRBJ2-7	TRBD2	ASSPREAGVPLEQY
TRBV7-3	TRBJ2-2	.	ASSLGGVHTGELF
TRBV6-5	TRBJ1-6	.	ASSYVGGNSPLH
TRBV6-5	TRBJ2-7	.	ASSYDRDYEQY
TRBV12-1	TRBJ2-1	.	ASEPRTYNEQF
TRBV6-5	TRBJ2-3	TRBD2	ASTGALAGTDTQY
TRBV19	TRBJ1-5	.	ASRTPGSGQPQH
TRBV4-2	TRBJ2-7	.	ASSQDLGATYEQY
TRBV11-2	TRBJ2-5	.	ASSVIRGQETQY
TRBV7-8	TRBJ2-4	.	ASSLALDRLAKNIQY
TRBV4-2	TRBJ1-1	.	ASSPAGAGNTEAF
TRBV28	TRBJ1-5	.	ASNQSGGRQPQH
TRBV19	TRBJ2-5	.	ASSIPDQETQY
TRBV7-8	TRBJ2-7	.	ASSLDLARSIYEQY
TRBV7-8	TRBJ1-2	TRBD1	ASSPSRVGQNYGYT
TRBV5-1	TRBJ1-3	TRBD1	ASSRQGSSISGNTIY
TRBV19	TRBJ2-2	.	ASSARGEPGELF
TRBV4-1	TRBJ1-4	.	ASSQALFEKLF
TRBV12-5	TRBJ2-5	TRBD1	ASARDSQETQY
TRBV28	TRBJ1-5	.	ASRSTGIGQPQH
TRBV5-4	TRBJ1-2	.	ASSPGVQGYGYT
TRBV6-2/TRBV6-3	TRBJ2-7	TRBD1	ASSYLGQESYEQY
TRBV6-2/TRBV6-3	TRBJ2-7	.	ASSLGAYEQY
TRBV3-1/TRBV3-2	TRBJ2-1	.	ASSHLPAQGTYNEQF
TRBV28	TRBJ2-7	.	ASSLGGLGEQY
TRBV10-3	TRBJ1-5	TRBD1	AKYRGPSSQPQH
TRBV12-5	TRBJ1-1	TRBD1	ASGSSPKQGLMWNTEAF
TRBV28	TRBJ1-2	.	ASRPGAGGYT
TRBV15	TRBJ1-1	.	ATSRDRNAAF
TRBV12-5	TRBJ2-3	TRBD1	ASGLATGARGTDTQY